This T cell receptor beta chain appears in the sequencing data of a study of blood T cell repertoires in COVID-19. Generated by immunoSEQ multiplex PCR, the TCRdb table keeps only in-frame clones and is missing some. This sample yields 140,000 to 150,000 clones, of which around 89% are seen a single time; 0.95% to 1.5% belongs to the top ten. Germline values: CDR1 MNHEY, CDR2 SMNVEV (reference sequence). V was clipped by 2 bases and J by 3 bases; unmatched bases: 11. There are 18 residues in the CDR3. The chain couples TRBV27 to TRBJ2-4; 9 bases match TRBD2. The sequenced material came from PBMCs or T cells enriched from blood (not recorded which). The clonotype was recovered from a woman aged 25 to 45 with acute COVID-19. The CDR3 DNA reads TGTGCCAGCAGTTTAATGCCCCCCGGGACTAGCAGCAAAAACATTCAGTACTTC. Amino acids: CASSLMPPGTSSKNIQYF.